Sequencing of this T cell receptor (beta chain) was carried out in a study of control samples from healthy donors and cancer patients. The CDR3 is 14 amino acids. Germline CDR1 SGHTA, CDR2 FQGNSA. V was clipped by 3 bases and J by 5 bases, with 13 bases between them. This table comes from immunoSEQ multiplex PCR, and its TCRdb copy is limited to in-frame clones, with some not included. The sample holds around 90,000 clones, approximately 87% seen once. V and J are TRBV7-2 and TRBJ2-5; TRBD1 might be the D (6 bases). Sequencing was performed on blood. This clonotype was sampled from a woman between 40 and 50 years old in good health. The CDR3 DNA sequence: TGTGCCAGCAGCTTTCAGACAGGACGGGAGACCCAGTACTTC. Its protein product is CASSFQTGRETQYF.